The rows below give T cell receptor beta chains drawn from one sample of a study of blood T cell repertoires in COVID-19. Some clones are missing from TCRdb's copy, which holds only in-frame ones; the method was immunoSEQ multiplex PCR. The sample consists of 200,000 to 250,000 clones, about 91% of them appearing once. The sample was peripheral blood. The source is a woman in her 30s with COVID-19, enrolled during active disease. CDR3s include the opening cysteine and the closing phenylalanine or tryptophan. D genes are given only for firm matches. For some rows the clone size is stated as once, few or many, or as a class when expanded; others skip it.

cdr3_nt cdr3_aa d_call v_call clone_size j_call
TGTGCCAGCAGTTTAACTCAGGGCTACGAGCAGTACTTC CASSLTQGYEQYF NA TRBV12-3/TRBV12-4 NA TRBJ2-7
TGTGCCAGCAGCTTAGCGGGCACAGATACGCAGTATTTT CASSLAGTDTQYF NA TRBV11-3 once TRBJ2-3
TGTGCCAGCGATAATTCCAGGGCCTTGAACACTGAAGCTTTCTTT CASDNSRALNTEAFF NA TRBV28 NA TRBJ1-1
TGTGCCAGCAGTACCTTTGTGACGGGAGGCAATGAGCAGTTCTTC CASSTFVTGGNEQFF TRBD2 TRBV6-4 NA TRBJ2-1
TGTGCCTGGAGTTTGGCGAGTTCTAGAAAACTGTTTTTT CAWSLASSRKLFF NA TRBV30 NA TRBJ1-4
TGTGCCAGCAGTTACTCCCTACTAGATACGCAGTATTTT CASSYSLLDTQYF NA TRBV6-6 few TRBJ2-3
TGCAGCGTTGAAGTAACGGACAACCGTGATGAGCAGTTCTTC CSVEVTDNRDEQFF NA TRBV29-1 NA TRBJ2-1
TGTGCCAGCAGTTACGTGCTAGCGGGAGGAAATGAGCAGTTCTTC CASSYVLAGGNEQFF TRBD2 TRBV6-5 NA TRBJ2-1
TGTGCCAGCAGCTTAGTCAGGGAGGGATATGGCTACACCTTC CASSLVREGYGYTF NA TRBV7-2 NA TRBJ1-2
TGTGCCAGTACCGACAGGGCCCATGCTTATGGCTACACCTTC CASTDRAHAYGYTF TRBD1 TRBV19 NA TRBJ1-2
TGTGCCAGTAGTACCCTACAGACAGGGGTGGGAGCGACCACTGAAGCTTTCTTT CASSTLQTGVGATTEAFF TRBD1 TRBV19 NA TRBJ1-1
TGTGCCAGCAGTTGGGACATGGCGGGAGACTACCAAGAGACCCAGTACTTC CASSWDMAGDYQETQYF NA TRBV6-2/TRBV6-3 NA TRBJ2-5
TGTGCCAGCAGCCCGTGGAGGTACGGGGGTACGCAGTATTTT CASSPWRYGGTQYF NA TRBV6-5 NA TRBJ2-3
TGTGCCAGCAGCTGGACTTACAGGGGGCGGGAGTATGGCTACACCTTC CASSWTYRGREYGYTF TRBD1 TRBV7-2 NA TRBJ1-2
TGTGCCAGCAGTGAATACGGGACAGTGGGAGTCTATGGCTACACCTTC CASSEYGTVGVYGYTF TRBD1 TRBV6-1 NA TRBJ1-2
TGCGCCAGCAGCGCGGGACAGCAAGAGACCCAGTACTTC CASSAGQQETQYF NA TRBV5-1 NA TRBJ2-5
TGTGCCAGCAGTGCTCCCAACGGACAGGCGTCCTACGAGCAGTACTTC CASSAPNGQASYEQYF TRBD1 TRBV2 NA TRBJ2-7
TGTGCCAGCAGTTATCGAGGGGGTGGCTACACCTTC CASSYRGGGYTF NA TRBV6-5 NA TRBJ1-2
TGCAGCGGGCGACTAGCGGGAGGGCGGGAGACCCAGTACTTC CSGRLAGGRETQYF TRBD2 TRBV29-1 once TRBJ2-5
TGTGCCAGCAGTGGAAGGACTAGCGGGGGGGCGGACACCGGGGAGCTGTTTTTT CASSGRTSGGADTGELFF TRBD2 TRBV2 NA TRBJ2-2
TGCGCCAGCAGCCAAGGCGGGTACCTCGAACGAAACACCATATATTTT CASSQGGYLERNTIYF NA TRBV4-3 NA TRBJ1-3
TGTGCCAGCAAGTCCCCAAACAGGGGTCGTTCACCCCTCCACTTT CASKSPNRGRSPLHF TRBD1 TRBV27 NA TRBJ1-6
TGTGCCAGCAGTAACGGGGGTGTGGGAAGGCCGGGCTACACCTTC CASSNGGVGRPGYTF NA TRBV6-5 NA TRBJ1-2
TGTGCCAGCAGCTCAGGGACAGGGAGATCTAACTATGGCTACACCTTC CASSSGTGRSNYGYTF TRBD1 TRBV5-6 NA TRBJ1-2
TGTGCCAGCAGCGTACCATCCACTGAAGCTTTCTTT CASSVPSTEAFF NA TRBV9 NA TRBJ1-1
TGCGCCAGCAGTGAGGGGGCCGGGAACACTGAAGCTTTCTTT CASSEGAGNTEAFF NA TRBV10-1 NA TRBJ1-1
TGTGCCAGCAGCCGGGACAGGTACCCCTACGAGCAGTACTTC CASSRDRYPYEQYF TRBD1 TRBV6-2/TRBV6-3 NA TRBJ2-7
TGTGCCAGCAGCTTAGGGGGCAGCCCCAATGTACCTGAAGCTTTCTTT CASSLGGSPNVPEAFF NA TRBV7-2 NA TRBJ1-1
TGTGCCAGCAGCGTAGAGTGGGGCGGGGGGTACCAAGAGACCCAGTACTTC CASSVEWGGGYQETQYF TRBD2 TRBV9 NA TRBJ2-5